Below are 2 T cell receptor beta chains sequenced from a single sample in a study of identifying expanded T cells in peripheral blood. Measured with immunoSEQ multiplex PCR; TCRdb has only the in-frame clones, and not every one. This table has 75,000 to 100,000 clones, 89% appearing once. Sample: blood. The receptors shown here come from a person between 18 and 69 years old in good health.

In nucleotides, the CDR3 is TGTGCCAGCAGCCAAGATCCGAACAGGGGGCCAAACTATGGCTACACCTTC. It is translated as CASSQDPNRGPNYGYTF. This sequence joins TRBV4-2 and TRBJ1-2; 9 nucleotides line up with TRBD1. CDR1 and CDR2 from the germline V gene are LGHNA and YNFKEQ. The CDR3 has 17 residues. V shed 0 bases and J 2 bases; nucleotides not matched to a gene: 7.

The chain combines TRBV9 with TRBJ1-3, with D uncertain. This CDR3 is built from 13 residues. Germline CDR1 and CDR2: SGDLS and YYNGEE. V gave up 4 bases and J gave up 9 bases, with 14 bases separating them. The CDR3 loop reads CASSLSEWGTIYF. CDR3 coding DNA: TGTGCCAGCAGCCTCTCGGAATGGGGCACCATATATTTT.